This is a list of T cell receptor beta chains from one sample in a study of T cell changes during pregnancy in multiple sclerosis. Generated by immunoSEQ multiplex PCR, the TCRdb table keeps only in-frame clones and is missing some. The table shows more than 55,000 clones, with roughly 92% occurring only once. Sequencing was performed on peripheral blood, taken in the first trimester of pregnancy. These TCRs come from a female donor with multiple sclerosis, enrolled in a pregnancy study. Both conserved end residues are part of each CDR3. D genes are given only for firm matches. Some rows mark clone size as missing; the rest say once, few, many or name a class of expanded clone.

J gene: TRBJ2-6
D gene: -
V gene: TRBV9
clone size: -
CDR3 length: 17
CDR3 protein: CASSVDGGSSGANVLTF
CDR3 DNA: TGTGCCAGCAGCGTAGATGGCGGAAGCTCTGGGGCCAACGTCCTGACTTTC

J gene: TRBJ2-7
D gene: TRBD2
V gene: TRBV4-3
clone size: once
CDR3 length: 16
CDR3 protein: CASSQDPGGGAGEQYF
CDR3 DNA: TGCGCCAGCAGCCAAGATCCGGGCGGGGGGGCAGGCGAGCAGTACTTC

J gene: TRBJ2-7
D gene: -
V gene: TRBV28
clone size: -
CDR3 length: 14
CDR3 protein: CASSLAPVSYEQYF
CDR3 DNA: TGTGCCAGCAGTTTGGCCCCAGTATCCTACGAGCAGTACTTC

J gene: TRBJ2-7
D gene: TRBD1
V gene: TRBV11-2
clone size: -
CDR3 length: 15
CDR3 protein: CASSLVGQAAYEQYF
CDR3 DNA: TGTGCCAGCAGCTTAGTAGGACAGGCAGCTTACGAGCAGTACTTC

J gene: TRBJ2-7
D gene: TRBD2
V gene: TRBV5-4
clone size: -
CDR3 length: 14
CDR3 protein: CASSPGGFAYEQYF
CDR3 DNA: TGTGCCAGCAGTCCCGGGGGGTTCGCCTACGAGCAGTACTTC

J gene: TRBJ1-4
D gene: -
V gene: TRBV7-9
clone size: -
CDR3 length: 17
CDR3 protein: CASSPGLDRATNEKLFF
CDR3 DNA: TGTGCCAGCAGCCCAGGACTGGATCGGGCAACTAATGAAAAACTGTTTTTT

J gene: TRBJ2-3
D gene: TRBD2
V gene: TRBV7-2
clone size: -
CDR3 length: 16
CDR3 protein: CASSSIAGGSTDTQYF
CDR3 DNA: TGTGCCAGCAGTTCTATAGCGGGGGGCAGCACAGATACGCAGTATTTT

J gene: TRBJ2-5
D gene: -
V gene: TRBV7-2
clone size: once
CDR3 length: 14
CDR3 protein: CASSLDRGAETQYF
CDR3 DNA: TGTGCCAGCAGCTTAGATCGGGGGGCGGAGACCCAGTACTTC

J gene: TRBJ1-6
D gene: TRBD1
V gene: TRBV7-9
clone size: -
CDR3 length: 19
CDR3 protein: CASSLAGQGFSAFDSPLHF
CDR3 DNA: TGTGCCAGCAGCTTAGCGGGACAGGGTTTCTCTGCTTTCGATTCACCCCTCCACTTT

J gene: TRBJ2-3
D gene: TRBD2
V gene: TRBV6-1
clone size: -
CDR3 length: 16
CDR3 protein: CASSERRGGPTDTQYF
CDR3 DNA: TGTGCCAGCAGTGAACGGCGGGGGGGCCCCACAGATACGCAGTATTTT

J gene: TRBJ2-2
D gene: TRBD2
V gene: TRBV4-2
clone size: -
CDR3 length: 18
CDR3 protein: CASSQGERGGGVAGELFF
CDR3 DNA: TGTGCCAGCAGCCAAGGAGAGCGGGGGGGCGGGGTCGCCGGGGAGCTGTTTTTT

J gene: TRBJ1-2
D gene: -
V gene: TRBV14
clone size: -
CDR3 length: 13
CDR3 protein: CASSQRGAYGYTF
CDR3 DNA: TGTGCCAGCAGCCAACGGGGGGCTTATGGCTACACCTTC

J gene: TRBJ2-7
D gene: TRBD1
V gene: TRBV19
clone size: once
CDR3 length: 14
CDR3 protein: CASRQGQGAYEQYF
CDR3 DNA: TGTGCCAGTAGACAGGGACAGGGGGCCTACGAGCAGTACTTC

J gene: TRBJ1-1
D gene: -
V gene: TRBV7-2
clone size: once
CDR3 length: 14
CDR3 protein: CASTSPGGGTEAFF
CDR3 DNA: TGTGCCAGCACCTCCCCCGGGGGTGGGACTGAAGCTTTCTTT

J gene: TRBJ2-7
D gene: TRBD1
V gene: TRBV25-1
clone size: -
CDR3 length: 17
CDR3 protein: CASSDSLRTGDDYEQYF
CDR3 DNA: TGTGCCAGCAGTGACTCGCTCAGGACAGGTGATGACTACGAGCAGTACTTC

J gene: TRBJ1-1
D gene: -
V gene: TRBV7-8
clone size: -
CDR3 length: 13
CDR3 protein: CASSFERNTEAFF
CDR3 DNA: TGTGCCAGCAGCTTTGAGAGGAACACTGAAGCTTTCTTT

J gene: TRBJ2-2
D gene: TRBD2
V gene: TRBV4-3
clone size: -
CDR3 length: 18
CDR3 protein: CASSQDDGSGGAHGELFF
CDR3 DNA: TGCGCCAGCAGCCAAGACGATGGAAGCGGGGGGGCCCACGGGGAGCTGTTTTTT

J gene: TRBJ2-7
D gene: TRBD1
V gene: TRBV30
clone size: -
CDR3 length: 12
CDR3 protein: CAWRQGFYEQYF
CDR3 DNA: TGTGCCTGGAGACAGGGGTTTTACGAGCAGTACTTC

J gene: TRBJ1-2
D gene: -
V gene: TRBV19
clone size: -
CDR3 length: 13
CDR3 protein: CASSPGVKSGYTF
CDR3 DNA: TGTGCCAGTAGTCCCGGGGTCAAAAGCGGCTACACCTTC

J gene: TRBJ1-4
D gene: -
V gene: TRBV19
clone size: -
CDR3 length: 12
CDR3 protein: CASSPRVEKLFF
CDR3 DNA: TGTGCCAGTAGCCCCAGGGTTGAAAAACTGTTTTTT

J gene: TRBJ1-4
D gene: -
V gene: TRBV10-3
clone size: -
CDR3 length: 19
CDR3 protein: CAISESPGGVARSHEKLFF
CDR3 DNA: TGTGCCATCAGTGAGTCGCCAGGAGGGGTGGCGAGATCACACGAAAAACTGTTTTTT

J gene: TRBJ2-2
D gene: TRBD2
V gene: TRBV7-2
clone size: -
CDR3 length: 14
CDR3 protein: CASRSGANTGELFF
CDR3 DNA: TGTGCCAGCAGGAGCGGGGCTAACACCGGGGAGCTGTTTTTT

J gene: TRBJ2-1
D gene: -
V gene: TRBV6-7
clone size: -
CDR3 length: 12
CDR3 protein: CASRLRGDEQFF
CDR3 DNA: TGTGCCAGCAGACTCAGGGGGGATGAGCAGTTCTTC

J gene: TRBJ2-7
D gene: TRBD1
V gene: TRBV9
clone size: -
CDR3 length: 14
CDR3 protein: CASSVGRQGYEQYF
CDR3 DNA: TGTGCCAGCAGCGTAGGCAGACAGGGATACGAGCAGTACTTC

J gene: TRBJ1-1
D gene: -
V gene: TRBV6-5
clone size: -
CDR3 length: 12
CDR3 protein: CASSWSDSEAFF
CDR3 DNA: TGTGCCAGCAGTTGGTCAGACTCTGAAGCTTTCTTT

J gene: TRBJ2-1
D gene: TRBD2
V gene: TRBV7-2
clone size: -
CDR3 length: 14
CDR3 protein: CASSASGGKDEQFF
CDR3 DNA: TGTGCCAGCAGCGCCAGCGGGGGGAAGGATGAGCAGTTCTTC

J gene: TRBJ1-1
D gene: -
V gene: TRBV21-1
clone size: -
CDR3 length: 18
CDR3 protein: CASSKKGPPREWDSEAFF
CDR3 DNA: TGTGCCAGCAGCAAAAAAGGTCCGCCTAGGGAGTGGGACAGTGAAGCTTTCTTT

J gene: TRBJ2-3
D gene: -
V gene: TRBV12-5
clone size: -
CDR3 length: 16
CDR3 protein: CASGYTRPTSTDTQYF
CDR3 DNA: TGTGCTAGTGGATATACTAGACCGACTAGCACAGATACGCAGTATTTT